This TCR beta chain emerged from a study of identical twins. TCRdb passed the 5' RACE reads through MiXCR, listing each CDR3 protein once. The sample has some 900,000 distinct CDR3 sequences; approximately 13% are singletons. Per the germline V gene, CDR1 is SEHNR and CDR2 is FQNEAQ (reference sequence). This CDR3 has 12 amino acids. The V and J ends lost 5 bases and 6 bases respectively, with 11 bases between them. Whole-study results and caveats: Compared with unrelated sharing, twin-shared out-of-frame alpha sequences had more low-probability sequences.

In regard to this clonotype: Its antigen is not identified.

The same sample was also used in a study of yellow fever vaccine responses in identical twins. Per that study: Twins' T cell vaccine responses reportedly looked partly convergent, partly personalized.

This chain joins TRBV7-9 and TRBJ2-7, with a possible D match to TRBD1 (5 bases). This clonotype was sampled from a woman aged 18-29 years in good health. The sequenced sample was PBMCs. DNA of the CDR3: TGTGCCAGCAGCAAACCAGGGTTCGAGCAGTACTTC. The encoded protein is CASSKPGFEQYF.